The TCR beta chain under discussion was sequenced for a study of blood T cell repertoires in COVID-19. Looking at the study overall: Sites in the United States, Italy and Spain provided acute and convalescent COVID-19 samples. The cDNA or gDNA used as material had been derived from T cells, B-cell-depleted T cells, or PBMCs.

The germline V gene has CDR1 WSHSY and CDR2 SAAADI. V was shortened by 5 bases and J by 0 bases, with 5 bases between the two germline ends. The CDR3 contains 13 residues. Authors' processing steps: Reference gene primer amplification yielded estimated nucleated cell counts. Measured with immunoSEQ multiplex PCR; TCRdb has only the in-frame clones, and not every one. V and J calls and clone size follow that table, whereas D and trimming were derived from the DNA. This table holds approximately 84,000 clones, approximately 83% found once. The source is an elderly woman with acute or convalescent COVID-19. The sequencing input was peripheral blood. This rearrangement joins TRBV10-2 to TRBJ2-1; D not resolved. In DNA form, the CDR3 reads TGCGCCAGCAGTAAGAGCTCCTACAATGAGCAGTTCTTC. Its translation is CASSKSSYNEQFF.